These 25 T cell receptor beta chains share one sample of origin, sequenced in a study of T cells in tuberculosis. Time point: new active TB diagnosis, blood taken before or within 7 days of starting treatment. Clones were read by immunoSEQ multiplex PCR, and TCRdb kept only the in-frame ones, dropping some. The data contain around 49,000 clones, more than 90% of them singletons. The sequenced sample was PBMCs, obtained at tuberculosis diagnosis. The receptors were sampled from an adult with tuberculosis.

This chain links TRBV29-1 with TRBJ1-3, with D possibly matching TRBD1 (5 bases). The CDR3 loop spans 13 amino acids. Germline V gives CDR1 SQVTM, CDR2 ANQGSEA. Trimming removed 6 bases at V and 3 bases at J, with 12 bases between. In DNA, the CDR3 is TGCAGCGTGTCGGGACTTGGTGGAAACACCATATATTTT. Its protein product is CSVSGLGGNTIYF.

This chain joins TRBV11-3 and TRBJ2-2; no clear D gene. Trimming stripped 5 bases from V and 6 bases from J, with 10 bases between. The CDR3 loop spans 13 amino acids. CDR1 and CDR2 (germline): SGHNT, YENEEA. The CDR3 DNA reads as TGTGCCAGCAGCCGAATGGCGGCCGGGGAGCTGTTTTTT. Residues: CASSRMAAGELFF.

The table lists this clone with a count of one. The chain has TRBV4-3 and TRBJ2-3, with unresolved D. The CDR3 sequence is 13 residues long. Looked up from germline, CDR1 is LGHNA and CDR2 is YSLEER. V lost 4 bases and J lost 6, with 11 bases in between. Here the CDR3 reads CASSPLVGDTQYF. CDR3 bases: TGCGCCAGCAGCCCCCTAGTCGGTGATACGCAGTATTTT.

The rearrangement links TRBV7-2 to TRBJ2-7; D may be TRBD2 (5 bases). V gave up 6 bases and J gave up 6 bases, with 15 bases separating them. Germline lookup yields CDR1 SGHTA and CDR2 FQGNSA. The CDR3 covers 13 residues. CDR3 protein: CASSNIPAGEQYF. The CDR3 bases are TGTGCCAGCAGTAATATCCCTGCGGGCGAGCAGTACTTC.

This chain links TRBV5-4 with TRBJ2-3; possible D gene TRBD1, 6 bases. Germline assignment: CDR1 SGHNT and CDR2 YYREEE (reference sequence). Trimming shortened V by 5 bases and J by 0 bases, and 10 bases separated the two germline ends. This CDR3 comprises 14 residues. The CDR3 region has the DNA TGTGCCAGCAGGACAGGAGTTAGCACAGATACGCAGTATTTT. Residues: CASRTGVSTDTQYF.

The genes are TRBV4-3 and TRBJ2-5; TRBD2 matches at 9 bases. This CDR3 spans 16 amino acids. Germline values: CDR1 LGHNA, CDR2 YSLEER. V shed 4 bases, J shed 4 bases, and the junction held 10 bases outside the gene matches. The DNA of the CDR3 is TGCGCCAGCAGCCCCTCGGTAGCGGGAGTCCGAGAGACCCAGTACTTC. It is translated as CASSPSVAGVRETQYF.

The rearrangement uses TRBV30 and TRBJ2-4, with D possibly matching TRBD2 (5 bases). Trimming pared 0 bases from V and 5 bases from J, leaving 11 bases between. Per germline, CDR1 GTSNPN and CDR2 SVGIG (reference sequence). The CDR3 length is 14 residues. The CDR3 nucleotides are TGTGCCTGGAGTGTAAATGCGGGCGAAAACATTCAGTACTTC. Protein sequence: CAWSVNAGENIQYF.

V gene TRBV6-5 combines with J gene TRBJ1-2, with 7 bases aligning to TRBD1. Trimming cost V 0 bases and J 8 bases; bases outside gene matches: 9. The CDR3 runs 15 residues. Germline V gene sequence: CDR1 MNHEY, CDR2 SVGAGI. DNA for the CDR3: TGTGCCAGCAGTTACTCGAAGACAGGGCCCCCGGGCTACACCTTC. It encodes CASSYSKTGPPGYTF.

This clone was observed a single time. J is TRBJ2-2 and V is TRBV7-9, with a possible D match to TRBD2 (7 bases). Germline CDR1 is SEHNR and CDR2 is FQNEAQ (reference sequence). The V gene lost 3 bases and the J gene lost 5 bases, with 16 bases spanning the gap. The CDR3 is 16 residues long. CDR3 DNA sequence: TGTGCCAGCAGCTTGGGCGGGGGCTCCGGGACCGGGGAGCTGTTTTTT. The encoded protein is CASSLGGGSGTGELFF.

The chain combines TRBV11-3 with TRBJ1-1, with D uncertain. Looked up from germline, CDR1 is SGHNT and CDR2 is YENEEA. V shed 8 bases and J shed 2 bases, with 12 bases lying between them. This CDR3 has 13 residues. CDR3 nucleotides: TGTGCCAGCGGACTTTCACCTAACACTGAAGCTTTCTTT. It yields the protein CASGLSPNTEAFF.

The V call is TRBV25-1, the J call TRBJ1-1, with 7 nucleotides matching TRBD1. Per germline, CDR1 MGHDK and CDR2 SYGVNS. Trimming took 6 bases from V and 0 from J; bases not matched to a gene: 4. The length of the CDR3 is 14 residues. The CDR3 spells CASRKTGLNTEAFF. In DNA form, the CDR3 reads TGTGCCAGCAGGAAGACAGGGTTGAACACTGAAGCTTTCTTT.

The chain recombines TRBV9 with TRBJ1-1, with 10 bases matching TRBD1. This CDR3 is 14 amino acids long. CDR1 SGDLS and CDR2 YYNGEE come from the germline V gene. Trimming at V came to 0 bases and at J to 6 bases, leaving 2 bases not matched to a gene. CDR3 sequence: CASSVVGQGAEAFF. CDR3 DNA sequence: TGTGCCAGCAGCGTAGTTGGACAGGGGGCTGAAGCTTTCTTT.

The rearrangement joins TRBV25-1 to TRBJ1-5, with D unresolved. The CDR3 loop spans 12 amino acids. Germline CDR1 and CDR2: MGHDK and SYGVNS. V lost 1 base and J lost 5, with 3 bases in between. The CDR3 here is CASSESDQPQHF. Written as DNA, the CDR3 is TGTGCCAGCAGTGAATCGGATCAGCCCCAGCATTTT.

This chain links TRBV18 with TRBJ1-1; no clear D. The CDR3 is 14 amino acids. Deletions cut 3 bases from V and 0 bases from J, with 8 bases between. The germline V gene encodes CDR1 KGHSH and CDR2 LQKENI. This chain's CDR3 is CASSPQSMNTEAFF. The CDR3 nucleotides are TGTGCCAGCTCACCCCAGTCCATGAACACTGAAGCTTTCTTT.

CDR3 DNA: TGTGCCAGCAGCTTAGCGCCGGGGGTTGTCTTAGGCTACACCTTC. Residues: CASSLAPGVVLGYTF. The rearrangement uses TRBV7-2 and TRBJ1-2; tentative D call: TRBD1 (5 bases). The length of the CDR3 is 15 residues. V was clipped by 0 bases and J by 8 bases, with 16 bases between them. The V gene's germline CDR1 is SGHTA and CDR2 FQGNSA.

The chain couples TRBV6-4 to TRBJ2-2; possibly TRBD1 for D (6 bases). There are 14 residues in the CDR3. Trimming stripped 0 bases from V and 6 bases from J, with 8 bases between. CDR1 is MRHNA, CDR2 SNTAGT, per germline. CDR3 loop: CASSDSPGAGELFF. The CDR3 region has the DNA TGTGCCAGCAGTGACTCCCCAGGGGCCGGGGAGCTGTTTTTT.

The chain recombines TRBV14 with TRBJ2-1; 12 bases line up with TRBD2. The CDR3 extends over 19 amino acids. The V and J ends lost 0 bases and 8 bases, in that order; junction bases with no gene match: 14. Germline CDR1 and CDR2: SGHDN and FVKESK. The CDR3 DNA is TGTGCCAGCAGCCAAGAGATTCGGGCTAGCGGGAGGGCCGGGGATGAGCAGTTCTTC. Residues: CASSQEIRASGRAGDEQFF.

The CDR3 loop reads CSVGLANNNEQFF. As DNA, the CDR3 is TGCAGCGTTGGACTAGCGAACAACAATGAGCAGTTCTTC. J is TRBJ2-1 and V is TRBV29-1; 8 bases match TRBD2. The CDR3 covers 13 residues. Trimming removed 4 bases from V and 5 bases from J; junction bases left unmatched: 4. Germline CDR1 and CDR2: SQVTM and ANQGSEA.

This clone was detected once. The chain carries TRBV11-2 and TRBJ1-3; D is possibly TRBD1 (6 bases). Germline values: CDR1 SGHAT, CDR2 FQNNGV. The CDR3 loop spans 15 amino acids. Trimming removed 5 bases at V and 0 bases at J, with 11 bases between. Here the CDR3 reads CASSTDSFSGNTIYF. CDR3 in DNA: TGTGCCAGCAGCACGGACAGTTTCTCTGGAAACACCATATATTTT.

This rearrangement joins TRBV19 to TRBJ2-4; 9 bases match TRBD1. V dropped 3 bases and J dropped 2; count of bases not matched to a gene: 11. The germline V gene has CDR1 LNHDA and CDR2 SQIVND (reference sequence). This CDR3 spans 18 amino acids. CDR3 sequence: CASSIGPTGGDSKNIQYF. The CDR3 region has the DNA TGTGCCAGTAGTATCGGACCCACAGGGGGCGACTCCAAAAACATTCAGTACTTC.

This clone was picked up one time. V gene TRBV19 combines with J gene TRBJ2-3, with TRBD2 identical over 8 bases. The J segment lost 0 bases and the V segment lost 6 bases, leaving 8 bases of the junction unmatched. This CDR3 contains 16 residues. The V gene's germline CDR1 is LNHDA and CDR2 SQIVND (reference sequence). CDR3 bases: TGTGCCAGTAGGCTAGCGGGTGTACCTAGCACAGATACGCAGTATTTT. This encodes CASRLAGVPSTDTQYF.

This clone was recorded a few times. V is TRBV6-6 and J is TRBJ2-1; 7 bases match TRBD1. The CDR3 loop spans 13 amino acids. The germline V gene has CDR1 MNHNY and CDR2 SVGAGI (reference sequence). Germline trimming cut 6 bases from V and 9 bases from J; bases unmatched to any gene: 8. This CDR3 is CASSLVGGGEQFF. CDR3 DNA: TGTGCCAGCAGCCTAGTAGGGGGCGGTGAGCAGTTCTTC.

The rearrangement joins TRBV28 to TRBJ2-2; 7 bases fit TRBD1. The V segment lost 5 bases and the J segment 4 bases; nucleotides outside the gene matches: 4. CDR1 MDHEN and CDR2 SYDVKM come from the germline V gene. The CDR3 sequence is 14 residues long. The CDR3 DNA reads as TGTGCCAGCAGTCTATACAGGGGCACCGGGGAGCTGTTTTTT. This gives the protein CASSLYRGTGELFF.

The chain combines TRBV25-1 with TRBJ1-4; weak D call: TRBD1 (5 bases). V was clipped by 1 base and J by 8 bases, with 14 bases between them. CDR3 length equals 15 residues. CDR1 and CDR2 (germline): MGHDK, SYGVNS. DNA of the CDR3: TGTGCCAGCAGTGAATTTTCGGGGACTTTCGAAAAACTGTTTTTT. Translating gives CASSEFSGTFEKLFF. The whole variable domain, filled in from reference TRBV25-1 and TRBJ1-4, reads EADIYQTPRYLVIGTGKKITLECSQTMGHDKMYWYQQDPGMELHLIHYSYGVNSTEKGDLSSESTVSRIRTEHFPLTLESARPSHTSQYLCASSEFSGTFEKLFFGSGTQLSVL.

The V and J genes are TRBV19 and TRBJ2-7; 7 nucleotides match TRBD1. CDR1 is LNHDA, CDR2 SQIVND, per germline (reference sequence). V gave up 3 bases and J gave up 2 bases; unmatched junction bases: 7. The CDR3 spans 15 residues. This CDR3 is CASSIEAGGAYEQYF. The CDR3 DNA follows: TGTGCCAGTAGTATCGAGGCAGGGGGAGCCTACGAGCAGTACTTC.